This TCR beta chain stems from a study of T cells in Graves' hyperthyroidism and ophthalmopathy. Turning to the study itself: Peripheral blood specimens were obtained at initial diagnosis, prior to any treatment. General study results and limits: Expanded thyroid clonotypes (above 0.001) were mostly also found in blood.

In patients aged 18 to 65, hyperthyroidism was newly diagnosed, with duration under 2 months. For this clonotype: Its cognate antigen is unknown.

Amplification of TCR beta CDR3 regions was performed using RNA transcripts as template. TCR CDR3 regions were first amplified by RT-PCR with HTBI primers. TCRdb re-called the multiplex PCR reads with MiXCR, one entry per CDR3 protein. The sample lists about 180,000 distinct CDR3 sequences, more than 15% occurring once. Germline V gives CDR1 LGHNA, CDR2 YNFKEQ. This CDR3 has 14 residues. V was pared by 4 bases and J by 0 bases, with 9 bases between. This chain links TRBV4-2 with TRBJ2-5; D is ambiguous. This TCR derives from a woman in her fifties or sixties with Graves' hyperthyroidism. Material: blood. The CDR3 nucleotides are TGTGCCAGCAGCCCGGGTCAGTACCAAGAGACCCAGTACTTC. Its protein is CASSPGQYQETQYF.